The rows below give T cell receptor beta chains drawn from one sample of a study of CD8+CD57+ T cells in acquired aplastic anemia. Using its own MiXCR run on the reads, TCRdb lists one record per CDR3 protein. The sample has 100,000 to 150,000 distinct CDR3 sequences, approximately 61% seen once; the top ten hold roughly 29%. The sample comprised sorted CD4+, CD8+, or CD8+CD57+ T cells (not recorded which) from PBMCs. The origin of the receptors is a human donor with aplastic anemia. Both conserved end residues are part of each CDR3. D genes are given only for firm matches. Where a row states a size, it is once, few, many or the class of an expanded clone; other rows omit it.

abundance	d_gene	v_gene	j_gene	CDR3nt	CDR3aa
NA	TRBD2	TRBV15	TRBJ2-3	TGTGCCACCAGCAGAGATCGTTCTAGCGGGTACACAGATACGCAGTATTTT	CATSRDRSSGYTDTQYF
NA	TRBD1	TRBV25-1	TRBJ1-4	TGTGCCAGCAGTGAATATCCCGGGACAGGGGCTCATGAAAAACTGCTTTTT	CASSEYPGTGAHEKLLF
NA	NA	TRBV7-9	TRBJ2-7	TGTGCCAGCAGCTGGAGGGGACAGCCCTACGAGCAGTACTTC	CASSWRGQPYEQYF
NA	NA	TRBV7-8	TRBJ1-2	TGTGCCAGCAGCTCACGGACAGCTTATGGCTACACCTTC	CASSSRTAYGYTF
NA	TRBD1	TRBV2	TRBJ1-1	TGTGCCAGCAGGCGGGACAGAGAAGCTTTCTTT	CASRRDREAFF
many	NA	TRBV7-2	TRBJ2-3	TGTGCCAGCAGCTTAGTGGGGGGGCGGGAGAGGTTCACAGATACGCAGTATTTT	CASSLVGGRERFTDTQYF
NA	NA	TRBV2	TRBJ1-5	TGTGCCAGCAGTGAAGCATGGGCTAATCAGCCCCAGCATTTT	CASSEAWANQPQHF
many	TRBD2	TRBV4-3	TRBJ2-4	TGCGCCAGCAGCCAAGATCGACTAGCGGGGAAAAACATTCAGTACTTC	CASSQDRLAGKNIQYF
few	NA	TRBV25-1	TRBJ1-1	TGTGCCAGCAGTTCCCCGAAGAACACTGAAGCTTTCTTT	CASSSPKNTEAFF
NA	NA	TRBV10-3	TRBJ1-5	TGTGCCATCAGACCGAATTGGGATCAGCCCCAGCATTTT	CAIRPNWDQPQHF
many	NA	TRBV7-3	TRBJ2-3	TGTGCCAGCAGCCAAACCCTAACAGATACGCAGTATTTT	CASSQTLTDTQYF
many	NA	TRBV7-9	TRBJ2-7	TGTGCCAGCTTCGGTACTTCGACAGGAGTATTCCACGAGCAGTACTTC	CASFGTSTGVFHEQYF
NA	TRBD1	TRBV20-1	TRBJ2-7	TGCAGTGCTAGGGGCCGGGACAGGGAGGGTTACGAGCAGTACTTC	CSARGRDREGYEQYF
few	TRBD2	TRBV15	TRBJ2-7	TGTGCCACCAGCAGAGGGACTAGCGGGAGGGCCGTCGACGAGCAGTACTTC	CATSRGTSGRAVDEQYF
NA	NA	TRBV10-1	TRBJ2-3	TGTGCCAGCCTGGACCCTGGGGATACGCAGTATTTT	CASLDPGDTQYF
many	TRBD2	TRBV19	TRBJ2-2	TGTGCCAGTATTGGGACTAGCGGGGACACCGGGGAGCTGTTTTTT	CASIGTSGDTGELFF
NA	NA	TRBV10-3	TRBJ2-7	TGTGCCATCAGTGAGATAGAGGCAGAGCAGTACTTC	CAISEIEAEQYF
NA	NA	TRBV12-3/TRBV12-4	TRBJ2-7	TGTGCCAGCAGTTCTGGGGGGGGCCAACACGAGCAGTACTTC	CASSSGGGQHEQYF
NA	NA	TRBV4-1	TRBJ1-4	TGCGCCAGCAGCCGAGTGTACAGGGCAGATGAAAAACTGTTTTTT	CASSRVYRADEKLFF
once	TRBD1	TRBV11-1	TRBJ1-6	TGTGCCAGCAGGGAAGGGACAGGGACCTATAATTCACCCCTCCACTTT	CASREGTGTYNSPLHF
NA	NA	TRBV20-1	TRBJ2-1	TGCAGTGCTAGAGTCGTTGGAGCATTGCCGGCACACAATGAGCAGTTCTTC	CSARVVGALPAHNEQFF
NA	NA	TRBV2	TRBJ1-2	TGTGCCAGCAGTCAAAGTGCCGCTCCTAACTATGGCTACACCTTC	CASSQSAAPNYGYTF
many	TRBD2	TRBV7-9	TRBJ2-1	TGTGCCAGCAGCTTGGGACTAGCCAATGAGCAGTTCTTC	CASSLGLANEQFF
NA	NA	TRBV24-1	TRBJ2-2	TGTGCCACCAGTTTCGCCACCGGGGAGCTGTTTTTT	CATSFATGELFF
NA	NA	TRBV7-3	TRBJ1-2	TGTGCCAGCAGCTCCCTGCGGCAGAGGTATGGCTACACCTTC	CASSSLRQRYGYTF
NA	NA	TRBV2	TRBJ1-6	TGTGCCAGCCTAGGCCAGCCCCCATCACCCCTCCACTTT	CASLGQPPSPLHF
few	NA	TRBV10-3	TRBJ1-6	TGTGCCACCCACAGGGAGGGGGGTAATTCACCCCTCCACTTT	CATHREGGNSPLHF
NA	TRBD1	TRBV20-1	TRBJ2-1	TGCAGTGCCGCCCAGGCCGACAGGGGACCGAATGAGCAGTTCTTC	CSAAQADRGPNEQFF
NA	NA	TRBV2	TRBJ1-6	TGTGCCAGCAGTGAAGGTGCGAATTCACCCCTCCACTTT	CASSEGANSPLHF
many	NA	TRBV4-1	TRBJ2-7	TGCGCCAGCAGCCAAGATTTGGCTAGTTTCCCCTACGAGCAGTACTTC	CASSQDLASFPYEQYF
many	TRBD1	TRBV9	TRBJ2-3	TGTGCCAGCAGCGTAGGTCAGTCAGGGGGCGATACAGATACGCAGTATTTT	CASSVGQSGGDTDTQYF
NA	NA	TRBV2	TRBJ2-7	TGTGCCACCCAGGGGGACTCGAGCTCCTACGAGCAGTACTTC	CATQGDSSSYEQYF